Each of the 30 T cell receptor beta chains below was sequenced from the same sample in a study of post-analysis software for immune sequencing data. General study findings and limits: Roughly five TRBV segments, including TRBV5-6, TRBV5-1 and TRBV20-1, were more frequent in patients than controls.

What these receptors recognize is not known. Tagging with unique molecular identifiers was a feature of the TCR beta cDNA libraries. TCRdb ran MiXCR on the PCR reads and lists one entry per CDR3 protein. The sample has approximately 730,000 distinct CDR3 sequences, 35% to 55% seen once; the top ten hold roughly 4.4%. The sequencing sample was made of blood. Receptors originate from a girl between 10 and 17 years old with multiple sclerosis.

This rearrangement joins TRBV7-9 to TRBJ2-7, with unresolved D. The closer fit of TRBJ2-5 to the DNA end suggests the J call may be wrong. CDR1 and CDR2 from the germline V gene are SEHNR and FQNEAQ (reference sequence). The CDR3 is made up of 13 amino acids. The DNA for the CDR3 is TGTGCCAGCAGCTTAGAGGTTGGAAAGACCCAGTACTTC. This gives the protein CASSLEVGKTQYF.

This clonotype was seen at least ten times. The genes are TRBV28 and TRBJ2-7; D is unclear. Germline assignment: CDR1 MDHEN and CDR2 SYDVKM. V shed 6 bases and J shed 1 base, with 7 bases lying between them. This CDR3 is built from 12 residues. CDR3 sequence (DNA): TGTGCCAGCAGCTTCAGTTCCTACGAGCAGTACTTC. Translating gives CASSFSSYEQYF.

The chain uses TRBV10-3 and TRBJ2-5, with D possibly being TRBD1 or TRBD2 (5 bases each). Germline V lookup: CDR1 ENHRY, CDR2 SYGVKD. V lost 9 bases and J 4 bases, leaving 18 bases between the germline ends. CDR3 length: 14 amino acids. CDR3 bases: TGTGCCATTCGCGAGGGGACCCCGGGAGAGACCCAGTACTTC. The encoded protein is CAIREGTPGETQYF.

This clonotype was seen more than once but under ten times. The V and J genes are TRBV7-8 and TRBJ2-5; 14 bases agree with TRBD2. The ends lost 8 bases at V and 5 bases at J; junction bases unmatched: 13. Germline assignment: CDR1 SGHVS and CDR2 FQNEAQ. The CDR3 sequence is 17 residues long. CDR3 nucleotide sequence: TGTGCCAGCCGACCCGGGACTAGCGGGAGCCAATGGGAGACCCAGTACTTC. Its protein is CASRPGTSGSQWETQYF.

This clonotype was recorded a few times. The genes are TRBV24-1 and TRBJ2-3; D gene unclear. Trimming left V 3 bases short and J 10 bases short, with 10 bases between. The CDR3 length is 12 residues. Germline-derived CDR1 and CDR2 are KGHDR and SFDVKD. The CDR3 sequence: CATSDRKDAQYF. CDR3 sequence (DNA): TGTGCCACCAGTGATAGAAAGGATGCGCAGTATTTT.

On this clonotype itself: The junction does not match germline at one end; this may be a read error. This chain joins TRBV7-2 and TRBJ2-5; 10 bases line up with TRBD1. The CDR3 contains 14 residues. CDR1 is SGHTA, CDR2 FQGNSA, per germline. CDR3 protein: CAGSPDRGTETQYF. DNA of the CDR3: TGTGCCGGCAGCCCGGACAGGGGGACAGAGACCCAGTACTTC.

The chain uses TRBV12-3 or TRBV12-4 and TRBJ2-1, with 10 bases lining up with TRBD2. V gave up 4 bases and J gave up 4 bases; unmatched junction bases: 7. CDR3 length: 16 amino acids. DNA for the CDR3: TGTGCCAGCAGTTCTCTCCGGACTAGCGGTTACAATGAGCAGTTCTTC. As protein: CASSSLRTSGYNEQFF.

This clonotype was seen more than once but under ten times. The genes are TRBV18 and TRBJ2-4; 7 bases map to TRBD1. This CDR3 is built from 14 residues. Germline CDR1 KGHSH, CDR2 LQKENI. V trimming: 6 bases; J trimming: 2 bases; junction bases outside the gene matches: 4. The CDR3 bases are TGTGCCAGCTCGATACAGGGGACCAAAAACATTCAGTACTTC. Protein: CASSIQGTKNIQYF.

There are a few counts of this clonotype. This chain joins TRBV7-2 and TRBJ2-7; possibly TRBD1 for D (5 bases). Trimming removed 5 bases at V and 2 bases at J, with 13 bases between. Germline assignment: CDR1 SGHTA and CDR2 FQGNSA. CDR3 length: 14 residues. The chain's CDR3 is CASSDSYRPYEQYF. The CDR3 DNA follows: TGTGCCAGCAGCGACAGCTATAGGCCCTACGAGCAGTACTTC.

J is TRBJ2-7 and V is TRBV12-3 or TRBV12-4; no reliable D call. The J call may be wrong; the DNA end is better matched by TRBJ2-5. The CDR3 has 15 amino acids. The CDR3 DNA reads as TGTGCCAGCAGTTTTGGTGCTAGTCGTGGGGAGACCCAGTACTTC. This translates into CASSFGASRGETQYF.

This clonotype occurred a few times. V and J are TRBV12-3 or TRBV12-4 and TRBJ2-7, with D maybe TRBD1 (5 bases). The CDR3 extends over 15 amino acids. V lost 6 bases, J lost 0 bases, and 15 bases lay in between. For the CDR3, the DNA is TGTGCCAGCAGCTCAGACAGAAAACTCTCCTACGAGCAGTACTTC. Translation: CASSSDRKLSYEQYF.

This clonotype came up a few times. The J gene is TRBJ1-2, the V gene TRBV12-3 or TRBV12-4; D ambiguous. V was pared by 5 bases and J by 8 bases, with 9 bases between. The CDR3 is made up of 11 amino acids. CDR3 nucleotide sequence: TGTGCCAGCAGTCGAGCGGGGGGCTACACCTTC. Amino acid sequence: CASSRAGGYTF.

CDR3 in amino acids: CASSLETVGGTGDTEAFF. The CDR3 DNA reads as TGTGCCAGCAGCTTAGAAACCGTAGGTGGGACAGGGGACACTGAAGCTTTCTTT. The chain employs TRBV7-6 and TRBJ1-1; 10 bases match TRBD1. The CDR3 totals 18 residues. CDR1 and CDR2 (germline): SGHVS, FNYEAQ. After removal of 1 base from V and 3 bases from J, the junction contained 11 bases not matched to a gene.

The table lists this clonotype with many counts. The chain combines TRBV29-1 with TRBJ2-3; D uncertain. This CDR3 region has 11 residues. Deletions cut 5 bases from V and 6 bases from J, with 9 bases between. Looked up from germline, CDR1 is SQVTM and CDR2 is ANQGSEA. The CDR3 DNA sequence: TGCAGCGTTCGCGGTAGGGATACGCAGTATTTT. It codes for CSVRGRDTQYF.

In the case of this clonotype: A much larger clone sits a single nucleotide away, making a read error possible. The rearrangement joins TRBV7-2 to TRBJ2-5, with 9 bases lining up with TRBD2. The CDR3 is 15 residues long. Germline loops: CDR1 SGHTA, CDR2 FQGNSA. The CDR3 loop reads CASSSVAGGQEAQYF. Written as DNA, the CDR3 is TGTGCCAGCAGCTCAGTTGCGGGAGGGCAAGAGGCCCAGTACTTC.

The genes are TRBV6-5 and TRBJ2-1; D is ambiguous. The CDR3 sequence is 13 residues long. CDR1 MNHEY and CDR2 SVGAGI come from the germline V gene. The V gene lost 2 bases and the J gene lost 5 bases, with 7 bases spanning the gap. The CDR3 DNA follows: TGTGCCAGCAGTTACGGGATGGACAATGAGCAGTTCTTC. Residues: CASSYGMDNEQFF.

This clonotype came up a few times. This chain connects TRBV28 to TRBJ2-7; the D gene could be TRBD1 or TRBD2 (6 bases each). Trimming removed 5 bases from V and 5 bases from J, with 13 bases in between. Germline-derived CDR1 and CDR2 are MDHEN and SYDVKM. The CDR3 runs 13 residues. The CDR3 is CASSGGGIDEQYF. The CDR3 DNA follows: TGTGCCAGCAGTGGAGGGGGGATCGACGAGCAGTACTTC.

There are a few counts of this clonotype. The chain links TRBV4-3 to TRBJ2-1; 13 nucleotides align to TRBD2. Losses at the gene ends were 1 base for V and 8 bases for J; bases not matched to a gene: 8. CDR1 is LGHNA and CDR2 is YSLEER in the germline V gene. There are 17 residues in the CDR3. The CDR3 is CASSQGTSGRGEDEQFF. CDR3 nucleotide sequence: TGCGCCAGCAGCCAAGGTACTAGCGGGAGGGGGGAAGATGAGCAGTTCTTC.

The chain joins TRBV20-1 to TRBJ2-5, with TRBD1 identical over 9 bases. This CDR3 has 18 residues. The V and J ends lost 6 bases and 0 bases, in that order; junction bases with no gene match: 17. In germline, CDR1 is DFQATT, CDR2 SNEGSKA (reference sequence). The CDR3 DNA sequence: TGCAGTGCAAGCCGTCGGACAGGGGCAGACTGGTACCAAGAGACCCAGTACTTC. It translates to CSASRRTGADWYQETQYF.

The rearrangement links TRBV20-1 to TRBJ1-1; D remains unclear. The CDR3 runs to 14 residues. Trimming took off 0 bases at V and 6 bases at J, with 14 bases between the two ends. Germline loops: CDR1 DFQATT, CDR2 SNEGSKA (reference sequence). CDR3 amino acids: CSARDHSTGAEAFF. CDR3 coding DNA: TGCAGTGCTAGAGATCACTCCACCGGGGCTGAAGCTTTCTTT.

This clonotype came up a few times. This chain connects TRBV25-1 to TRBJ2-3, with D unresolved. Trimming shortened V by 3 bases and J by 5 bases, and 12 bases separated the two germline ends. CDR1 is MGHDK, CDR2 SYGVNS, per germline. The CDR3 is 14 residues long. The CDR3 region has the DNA TGTGCCAGCAGTGATGGCACGGTAGTAGATACGCAGTATTTT. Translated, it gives CASSDGTVVDTQYF.

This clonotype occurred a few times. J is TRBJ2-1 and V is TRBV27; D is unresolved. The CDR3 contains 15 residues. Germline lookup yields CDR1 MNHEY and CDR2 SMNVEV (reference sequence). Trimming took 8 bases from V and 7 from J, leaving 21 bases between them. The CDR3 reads CASLNTAALENEQFF. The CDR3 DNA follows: TGTGCCAGCCTGAATACTGCGGCCCTAGAAAATGAGCAGTTCTTC.

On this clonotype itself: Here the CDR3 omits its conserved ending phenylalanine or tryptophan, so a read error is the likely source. The CDR3 coding sequence is TGCAGCGTCCAATGGCAGCAAAATCGGCCCCAGCATTGT. Translated, it gives CSVQWQQNRPQHC. This rearrangement joins TRBV29-1 to TRBJ1-5; D not certain. This CDR3 has 13 residues. Per the germline V gene, CDR1 is SQVTM and CDR2 is ANQGSEA.

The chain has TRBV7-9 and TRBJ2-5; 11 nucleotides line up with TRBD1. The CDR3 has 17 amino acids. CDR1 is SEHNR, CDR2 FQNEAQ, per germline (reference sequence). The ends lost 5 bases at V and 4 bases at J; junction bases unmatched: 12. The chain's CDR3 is CASSPTDRGPFRETQYF. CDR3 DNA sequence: TGTGCCAGCAGCCCCACGGACAGGGGGCCTTTTAGAGAGACCCAGTACTTC.

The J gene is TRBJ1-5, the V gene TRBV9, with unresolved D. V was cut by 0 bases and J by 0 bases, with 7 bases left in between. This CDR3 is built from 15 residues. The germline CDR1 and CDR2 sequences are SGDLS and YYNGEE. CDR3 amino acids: CASSVGPYSNQPQHF. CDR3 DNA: TGTGCCAGCAGCGTAGGGCCCTATAGCAATCAGCCCCAGCATTTT.

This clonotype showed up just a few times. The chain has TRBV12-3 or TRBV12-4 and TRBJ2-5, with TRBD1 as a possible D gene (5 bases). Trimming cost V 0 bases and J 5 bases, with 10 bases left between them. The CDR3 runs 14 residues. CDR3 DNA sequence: TGTGCCAGCAGTTTAGCCCCAGGGTCCGAGACCCAGTACTTC. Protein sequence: CASSLAPGSETQYF.

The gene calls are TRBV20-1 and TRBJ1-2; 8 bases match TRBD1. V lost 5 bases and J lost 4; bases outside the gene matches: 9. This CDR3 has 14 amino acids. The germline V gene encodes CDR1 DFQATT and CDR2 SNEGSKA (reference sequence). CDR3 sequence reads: CSARPDRGRYGYTF. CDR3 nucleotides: TGCAGTGCTCGACCTGACAGGGGCCGCTATGGCTACACCTTC.

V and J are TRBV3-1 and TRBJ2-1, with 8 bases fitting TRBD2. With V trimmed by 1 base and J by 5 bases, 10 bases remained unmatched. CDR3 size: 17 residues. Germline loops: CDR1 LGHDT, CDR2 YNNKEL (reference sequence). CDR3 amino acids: CASSQGGLLADNNEQFF. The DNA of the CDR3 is TGTGCCAGCAGCCAAGGAGGGTTACTAGCGGACAACAATGAGCAGTTCTTC.

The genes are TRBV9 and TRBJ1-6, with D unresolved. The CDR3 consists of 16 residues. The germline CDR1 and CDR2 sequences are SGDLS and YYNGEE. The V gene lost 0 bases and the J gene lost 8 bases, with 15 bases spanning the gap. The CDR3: CASSVGLRAGDSPLHF. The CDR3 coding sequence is TGTGCCAGCAGCGTAGGCTTGAGGGCAGGTGATTCACCCCTCCACTTT.

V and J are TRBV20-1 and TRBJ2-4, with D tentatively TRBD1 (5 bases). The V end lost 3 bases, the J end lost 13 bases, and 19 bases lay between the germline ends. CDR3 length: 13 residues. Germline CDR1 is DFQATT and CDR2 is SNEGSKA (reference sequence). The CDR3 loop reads CSARLDWGNEQYF. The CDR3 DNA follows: TGCAGTGCTAGGTTGGATTGGGGCAATGAGCAGTACTTC.